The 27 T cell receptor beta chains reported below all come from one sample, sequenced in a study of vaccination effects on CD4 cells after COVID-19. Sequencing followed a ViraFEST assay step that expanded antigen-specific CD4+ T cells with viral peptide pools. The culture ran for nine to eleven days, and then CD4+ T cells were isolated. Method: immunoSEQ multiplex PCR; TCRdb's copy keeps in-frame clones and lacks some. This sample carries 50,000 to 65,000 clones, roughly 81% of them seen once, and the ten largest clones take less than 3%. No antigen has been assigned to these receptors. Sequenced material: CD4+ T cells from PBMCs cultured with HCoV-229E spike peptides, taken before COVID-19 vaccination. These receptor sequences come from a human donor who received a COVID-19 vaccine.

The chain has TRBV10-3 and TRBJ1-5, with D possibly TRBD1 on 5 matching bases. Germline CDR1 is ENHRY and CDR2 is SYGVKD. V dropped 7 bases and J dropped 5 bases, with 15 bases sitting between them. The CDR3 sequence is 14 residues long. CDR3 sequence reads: CAIKSGGSDQPQHF. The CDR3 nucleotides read TGTGCCATCAAATCTGGGGGGTCGGATCAGCCCCAGCATTTT.

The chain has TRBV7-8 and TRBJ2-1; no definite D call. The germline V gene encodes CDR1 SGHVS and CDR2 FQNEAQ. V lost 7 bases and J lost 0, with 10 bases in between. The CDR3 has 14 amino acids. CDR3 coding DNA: TGTGCCAGCAACCCGACCCCCTCCTACAATGAGCAGTTCTTC. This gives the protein CASNPTPSYNEQFF.

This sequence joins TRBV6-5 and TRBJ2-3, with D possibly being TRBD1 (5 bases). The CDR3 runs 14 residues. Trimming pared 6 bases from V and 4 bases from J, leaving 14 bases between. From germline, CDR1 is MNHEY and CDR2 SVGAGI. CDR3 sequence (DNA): TGTGCCAGCAGCCAATACAGGAGTGCAGATACGCAGTATTTT. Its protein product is CASSQYRSADTQYF.

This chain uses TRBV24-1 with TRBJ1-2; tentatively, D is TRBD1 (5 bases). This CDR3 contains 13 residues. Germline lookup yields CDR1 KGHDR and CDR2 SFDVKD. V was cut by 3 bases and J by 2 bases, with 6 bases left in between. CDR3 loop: CATSDAGNYGYTF. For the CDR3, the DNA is TGTGCCACCAGTGATGCAGGGAACTATGGCTACACCTTC.

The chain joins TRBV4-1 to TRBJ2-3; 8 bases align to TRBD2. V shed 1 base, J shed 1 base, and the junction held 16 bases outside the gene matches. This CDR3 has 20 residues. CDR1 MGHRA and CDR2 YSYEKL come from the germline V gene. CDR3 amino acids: CASSQAPGRVGSRGTDTQYF. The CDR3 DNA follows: TGCGCCAGCAGCCAAGCTCCCGGGAGGGTGGGTTCTCGGGGCACAGATACGCAGTATTTT.

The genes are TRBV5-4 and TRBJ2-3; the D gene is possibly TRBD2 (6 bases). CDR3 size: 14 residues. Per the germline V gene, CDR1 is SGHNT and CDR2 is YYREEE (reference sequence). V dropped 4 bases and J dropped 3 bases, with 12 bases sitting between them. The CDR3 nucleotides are TGTGCCAGCAGCCCCCCGGGGAGGACAGATACGCAGTATTTT. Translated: CASSPPGRTDTQYF.

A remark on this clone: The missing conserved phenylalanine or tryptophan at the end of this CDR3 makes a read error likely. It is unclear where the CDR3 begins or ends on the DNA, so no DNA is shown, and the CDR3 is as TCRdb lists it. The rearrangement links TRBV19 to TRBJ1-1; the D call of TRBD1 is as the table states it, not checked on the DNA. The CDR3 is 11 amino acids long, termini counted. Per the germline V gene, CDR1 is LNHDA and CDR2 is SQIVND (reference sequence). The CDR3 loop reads CASSRRPGGSG.

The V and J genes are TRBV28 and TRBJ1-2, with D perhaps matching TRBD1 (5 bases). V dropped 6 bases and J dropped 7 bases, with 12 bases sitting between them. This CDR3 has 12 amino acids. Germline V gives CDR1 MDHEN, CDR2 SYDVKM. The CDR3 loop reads CASSAGVPGYTF. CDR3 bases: TGTGCCAGCAGCGCGGGGGTTCCTGGCTACACCTTC.

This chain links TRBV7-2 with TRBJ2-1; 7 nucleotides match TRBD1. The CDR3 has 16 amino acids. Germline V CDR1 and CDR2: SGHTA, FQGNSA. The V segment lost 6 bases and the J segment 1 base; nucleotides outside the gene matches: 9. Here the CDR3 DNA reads TGTGCCAGCAGACCCACAGGGGTTGGGTCCTACAATGAGCAGTTCTTC. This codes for CASRPTGVGSYNEQFF. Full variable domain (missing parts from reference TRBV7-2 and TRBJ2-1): GAGVSQSPSNKVTEKGKDVELRCDPISGHTALYWYRQSLGQGLEFLIYFQGNSAPDKSGLPSDRFSAERTGGSVSTLTIQRTQQEDSAVYLCASRPTGVGSYNEQFFGPGTRLTVL.

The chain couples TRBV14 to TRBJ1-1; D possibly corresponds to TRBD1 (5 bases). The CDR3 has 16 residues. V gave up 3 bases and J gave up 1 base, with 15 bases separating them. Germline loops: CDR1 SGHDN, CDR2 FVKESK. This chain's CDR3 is CASSHLSGAGNTEAFF. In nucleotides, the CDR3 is TGTGCCAGCAGCCATCTATCCGGGGCCGGGAACACTGAAGCTTTCTTT. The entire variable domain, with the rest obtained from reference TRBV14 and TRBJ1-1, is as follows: EAGVTQFPSHSVIEKGQTVTLRCDPISGHDNLYWYRRVMGKEIKFLLHFVKESKQDESGMPNNRFLAERTGGTYSTLKVQPAELEDSGVYFCASSHLSGAGNTEAFFGQGTRLTVV.

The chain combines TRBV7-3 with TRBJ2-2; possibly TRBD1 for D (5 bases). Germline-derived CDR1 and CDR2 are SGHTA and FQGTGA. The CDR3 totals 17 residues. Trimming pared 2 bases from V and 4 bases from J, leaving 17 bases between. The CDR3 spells CASSLRPWGQSTGELFF. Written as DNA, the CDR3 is TGTGCCAGCAGCTTACGCCCCTGGGGCCAGAGCACCGGGGAGCTGTTTTTT.

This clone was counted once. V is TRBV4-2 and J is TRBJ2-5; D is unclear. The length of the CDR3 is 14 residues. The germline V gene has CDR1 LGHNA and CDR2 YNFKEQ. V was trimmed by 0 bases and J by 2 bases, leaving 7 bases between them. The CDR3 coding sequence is TGTGCCAGCAGCCAAGATCGCAGACAAGAGACCCAGTACTTC. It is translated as CASSQDRRQETQYF.

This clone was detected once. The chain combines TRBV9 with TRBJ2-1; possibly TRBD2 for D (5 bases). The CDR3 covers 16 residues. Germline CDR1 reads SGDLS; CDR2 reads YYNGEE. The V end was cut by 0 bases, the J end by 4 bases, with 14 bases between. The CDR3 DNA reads TGTGCCAGCAGCGTAGTGGGAAGCGGAAGATACAATGAGCAGTTCTTC. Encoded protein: CASSVVGSGRYNEQFF.

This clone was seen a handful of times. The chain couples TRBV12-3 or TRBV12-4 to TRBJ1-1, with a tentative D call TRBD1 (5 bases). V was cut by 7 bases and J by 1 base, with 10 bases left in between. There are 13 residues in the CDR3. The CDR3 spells CASIARANTEAFF. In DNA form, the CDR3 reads TGTGCCAGCATAGCCAGGGCGAACACTGAAGCTTTCTTT.

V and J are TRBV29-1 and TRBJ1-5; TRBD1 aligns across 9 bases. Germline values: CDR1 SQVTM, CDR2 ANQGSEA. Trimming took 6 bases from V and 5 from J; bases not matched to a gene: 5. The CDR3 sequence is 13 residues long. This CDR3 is CSVRTGEYQPQHF. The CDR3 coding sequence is TGCAGCGTCCGGACAGGGGAGTATCAGCCCCAGCATTTT. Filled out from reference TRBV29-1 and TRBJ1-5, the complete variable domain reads SAVISQKPSRDICQRGTSLTIQCQVDSQVTMMFWYRQQPGQSLTLIATANQGSEATYESGFVIDKFPISRPNLTFSTLTVSNMSPEDSSIYLCSVRTGEYQPQHFGDGTRLSIL.

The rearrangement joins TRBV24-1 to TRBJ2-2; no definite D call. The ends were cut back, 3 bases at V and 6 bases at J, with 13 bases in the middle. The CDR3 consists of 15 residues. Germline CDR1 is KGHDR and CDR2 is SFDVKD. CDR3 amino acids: CATSDPLTVPGELFF. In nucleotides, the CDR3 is TGTGCCACCAGTGATCCCTTGACTGTCCCCGGGGAGCTGTTTTTT.

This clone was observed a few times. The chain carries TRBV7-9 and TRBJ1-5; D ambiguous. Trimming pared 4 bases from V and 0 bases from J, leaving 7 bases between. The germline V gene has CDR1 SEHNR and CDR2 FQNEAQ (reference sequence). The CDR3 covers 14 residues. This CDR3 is CASSYDGSNQPQHF. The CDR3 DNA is TGTGCCAGCAGCTATGACGGTAGCAATCAGCCCCAGCATTTT.

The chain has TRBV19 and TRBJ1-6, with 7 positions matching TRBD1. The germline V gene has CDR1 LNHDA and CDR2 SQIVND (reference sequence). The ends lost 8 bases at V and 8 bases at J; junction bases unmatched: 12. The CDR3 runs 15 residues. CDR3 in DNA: TGTGCCAGTTCCTCCAGGGGGGAGCTGGATTCACCCCTCCACTTT. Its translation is CASSSRGELDSPLHF.

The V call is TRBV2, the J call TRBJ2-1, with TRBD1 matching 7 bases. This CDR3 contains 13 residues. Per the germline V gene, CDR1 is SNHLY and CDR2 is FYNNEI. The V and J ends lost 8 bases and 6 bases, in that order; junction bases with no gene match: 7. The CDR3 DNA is TGTGCCAGCGGGGTTCGACAGGGCAATGAGCAGTTCTTC. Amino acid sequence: CASGVRQGNEQFF.

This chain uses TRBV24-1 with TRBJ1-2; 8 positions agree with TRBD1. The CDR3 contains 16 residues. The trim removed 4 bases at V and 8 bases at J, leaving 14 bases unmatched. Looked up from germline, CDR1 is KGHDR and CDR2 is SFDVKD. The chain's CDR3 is CATSDSRQGLSEGYTF. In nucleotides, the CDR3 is TGTGCCACCAGTGACTCGAGACAGGGGCTGTCGGAAGGCTACACCTTC.

In DNA, the CDR3 is TGTGCCAGCAGCTCCATCAACAGGCCCTACGAGCAGTACGTC. Encoded protein: CASSSINRPYEQYV. The J gene is TRBJ2-7, the V gene TRBV6-5; D is possibly TRBD1 (5 bases). The V end lost 6 bases, the J end lost 2 bases, and 14 bases lay between the germline ends. This CDR3 is built from 14 residues. The germline V gene has CDR1 MNHEY and CDR2 SVGAGI.

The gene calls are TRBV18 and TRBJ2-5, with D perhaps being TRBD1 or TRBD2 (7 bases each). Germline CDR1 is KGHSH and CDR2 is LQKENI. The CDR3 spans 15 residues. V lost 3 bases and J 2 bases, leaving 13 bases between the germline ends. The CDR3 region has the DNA TGTGCCAGCTCACCCCAGGGGGGGACGCAAGAGACCCAGTACTTC. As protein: CASSPQGGTQETQYF.

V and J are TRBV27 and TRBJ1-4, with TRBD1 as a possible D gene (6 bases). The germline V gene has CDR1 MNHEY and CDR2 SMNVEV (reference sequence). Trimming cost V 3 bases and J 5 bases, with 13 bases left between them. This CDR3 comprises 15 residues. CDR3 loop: CASSLIGGVNEKLFF. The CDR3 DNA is TGTGCCAGCAGTTTGATAGGGGGGGTAAATGAAAAACTGTTTTTT.

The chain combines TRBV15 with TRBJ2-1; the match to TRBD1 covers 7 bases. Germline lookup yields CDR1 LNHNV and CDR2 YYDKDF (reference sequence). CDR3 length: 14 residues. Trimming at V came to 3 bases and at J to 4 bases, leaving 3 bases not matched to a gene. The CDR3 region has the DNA TGTGCCACCAGCAGGGGGACAGATTACAATGAGCAGTTCTTC. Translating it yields CATSRGTDYNEQFF.

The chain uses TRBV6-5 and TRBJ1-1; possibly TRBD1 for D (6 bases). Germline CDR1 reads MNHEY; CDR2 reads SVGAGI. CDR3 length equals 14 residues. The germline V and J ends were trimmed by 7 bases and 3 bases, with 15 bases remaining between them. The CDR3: CASIKGQIYTEAFF. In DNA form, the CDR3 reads TGTGCCAGCATTAAAGGACAGATATACACTGAAGCTTTCTTT.

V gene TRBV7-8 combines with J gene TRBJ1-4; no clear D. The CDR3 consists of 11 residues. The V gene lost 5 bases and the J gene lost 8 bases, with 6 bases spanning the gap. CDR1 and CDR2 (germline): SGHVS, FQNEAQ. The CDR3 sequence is CASSPREKLFF. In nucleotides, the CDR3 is TGTGCCAGCAGCCCCAGAGAAAAACTGTTTTTT.

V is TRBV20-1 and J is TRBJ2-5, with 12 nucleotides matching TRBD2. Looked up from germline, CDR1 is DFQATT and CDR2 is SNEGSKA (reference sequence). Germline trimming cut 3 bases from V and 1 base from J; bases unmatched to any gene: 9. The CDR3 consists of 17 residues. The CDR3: CSASLPSGGGSQETQYF. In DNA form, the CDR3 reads TGCAGTGCTAGTCTCCCTAGCGGGGGGGGTAGCCAAGAGACCCAGTACTTC.